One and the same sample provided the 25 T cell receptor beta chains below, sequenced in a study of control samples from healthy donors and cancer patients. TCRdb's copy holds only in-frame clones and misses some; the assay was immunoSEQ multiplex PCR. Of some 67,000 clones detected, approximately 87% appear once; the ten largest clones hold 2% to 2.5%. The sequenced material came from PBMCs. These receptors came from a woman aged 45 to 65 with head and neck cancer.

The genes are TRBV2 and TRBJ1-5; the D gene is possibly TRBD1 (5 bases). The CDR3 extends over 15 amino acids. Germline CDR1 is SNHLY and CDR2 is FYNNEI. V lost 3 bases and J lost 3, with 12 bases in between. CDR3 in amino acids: CASSDRAGNNQPQHF. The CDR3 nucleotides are TGTGCCAGCAGTGATCGGGCAGGGAACAATCAGCCCCAGCATTTT.

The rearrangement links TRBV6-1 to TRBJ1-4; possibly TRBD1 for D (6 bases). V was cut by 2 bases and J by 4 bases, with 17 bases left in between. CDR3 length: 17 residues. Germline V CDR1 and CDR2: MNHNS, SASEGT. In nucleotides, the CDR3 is TGTGCCAGCAGTGAACAGGGGCGCCTCAGAGGTAATGAAAAACTGTTTTTT. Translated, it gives CASSEQGRLRGNEKLFF.

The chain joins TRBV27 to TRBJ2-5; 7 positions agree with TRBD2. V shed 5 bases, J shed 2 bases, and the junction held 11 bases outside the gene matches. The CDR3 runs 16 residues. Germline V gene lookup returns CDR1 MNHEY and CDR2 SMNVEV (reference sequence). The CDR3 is CASSLGLGVLQETQYF. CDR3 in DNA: TGTGCCAGCAGTCTAGGACTAGGTGTTTTACAAGAGACCCAGTACTTC.

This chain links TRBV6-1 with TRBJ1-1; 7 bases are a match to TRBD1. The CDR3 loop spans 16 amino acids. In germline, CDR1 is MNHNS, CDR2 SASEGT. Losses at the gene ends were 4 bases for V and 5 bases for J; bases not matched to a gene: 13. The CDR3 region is CASSGRPNRGLTEAFF. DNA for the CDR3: TGTGCCAGCAGTGGACGGCCTAACAGGGGTCTTACTGAAGCTTTCTTT.

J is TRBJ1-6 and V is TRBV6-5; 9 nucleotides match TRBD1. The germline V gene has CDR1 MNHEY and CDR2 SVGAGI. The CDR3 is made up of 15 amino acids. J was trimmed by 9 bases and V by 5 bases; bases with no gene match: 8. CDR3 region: CASSLRTGEGSPLHF. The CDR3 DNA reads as TGTGCCAGCAGTCTCCGGACAGGGGAGGGTTCACCCCTCCACTTT.

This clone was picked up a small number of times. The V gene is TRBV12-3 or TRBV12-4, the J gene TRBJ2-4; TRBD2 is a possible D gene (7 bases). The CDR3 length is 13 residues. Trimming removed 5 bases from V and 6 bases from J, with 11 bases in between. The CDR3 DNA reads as TGTGCCAGCAGTGGAGGGGGGGTAAACATTCAGTACTTC. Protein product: CASSGGGVNIQYF.

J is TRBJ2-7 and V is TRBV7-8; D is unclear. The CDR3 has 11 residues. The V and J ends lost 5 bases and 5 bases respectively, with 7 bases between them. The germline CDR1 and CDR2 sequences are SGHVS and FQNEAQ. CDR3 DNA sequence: TGTGCCAGCAGCCAACTTGACGAGCAGTACTTC. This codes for CASSQLDEQYF.

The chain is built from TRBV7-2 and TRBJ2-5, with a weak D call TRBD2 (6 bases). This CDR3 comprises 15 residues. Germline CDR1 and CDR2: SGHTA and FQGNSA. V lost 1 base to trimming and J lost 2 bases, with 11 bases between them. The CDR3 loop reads CASSLVGTPQETQYF. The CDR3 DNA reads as TGTGCCAGCAGCTTAGTCGGGACTCCTCAAGAGACCCAGTACTTC.

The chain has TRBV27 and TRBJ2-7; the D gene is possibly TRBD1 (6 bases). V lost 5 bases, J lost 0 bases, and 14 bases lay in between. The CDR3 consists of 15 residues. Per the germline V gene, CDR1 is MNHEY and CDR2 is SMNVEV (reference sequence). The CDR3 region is CASSPRQDISYEQYF. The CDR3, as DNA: TGTGCCAGCAGTCCCCGACAGGATATCTCCTACGAGCAGTACTTC.

DNA for the CDR3: TGTGCCAGCTCACCAGGACAGGGTGGGATTAAACAAAACACTGAAGCTTTCTTT. Translating it yields CASSPGQGGIKQNTEAFF. J is TRBJ1-1 and V is TRBV18; 8 bases are a match to TRBD1. V lost 2 bases, J lost 2 bases, and 13 bases stayed unmatched. Germline loops: CDR1 KGHSH, CDR2 LQKENI. The CDR3 sequence is 18 residues long.

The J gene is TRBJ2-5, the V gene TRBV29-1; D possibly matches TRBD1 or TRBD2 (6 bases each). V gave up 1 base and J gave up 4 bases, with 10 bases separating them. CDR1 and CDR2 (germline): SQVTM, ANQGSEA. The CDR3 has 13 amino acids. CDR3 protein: CSVEVGGGETQYF. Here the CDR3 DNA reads TGCAGCGTTGAAGTAGGGGGAGGAGAGACCCAGTACTTC.

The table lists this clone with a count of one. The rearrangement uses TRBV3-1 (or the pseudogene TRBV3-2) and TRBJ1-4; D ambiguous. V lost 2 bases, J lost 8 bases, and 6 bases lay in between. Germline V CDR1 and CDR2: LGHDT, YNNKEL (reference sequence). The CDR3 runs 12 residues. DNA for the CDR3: TGTGCCAGCAGCCAACTTTCCGAAAAACTGTTTTTT. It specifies CASSQLSEKLFF.

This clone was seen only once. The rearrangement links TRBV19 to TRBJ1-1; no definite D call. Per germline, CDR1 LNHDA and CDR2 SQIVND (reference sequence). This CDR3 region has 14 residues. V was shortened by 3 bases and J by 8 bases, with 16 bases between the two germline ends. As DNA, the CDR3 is TGTGCCAGTAGTATGAAGGATTGGTGGCTCGAAGCTTTCTTT. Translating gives CASSMKDWWLEAFF.

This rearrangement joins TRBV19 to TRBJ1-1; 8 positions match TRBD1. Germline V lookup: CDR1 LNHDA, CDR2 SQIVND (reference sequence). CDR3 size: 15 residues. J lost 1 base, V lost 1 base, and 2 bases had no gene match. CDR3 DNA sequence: TGTGCCAGTAGTATAGGGGGGACAGGGAACACTGAAGCTTTCTTT. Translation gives CASSIGGTGNTEAFF.

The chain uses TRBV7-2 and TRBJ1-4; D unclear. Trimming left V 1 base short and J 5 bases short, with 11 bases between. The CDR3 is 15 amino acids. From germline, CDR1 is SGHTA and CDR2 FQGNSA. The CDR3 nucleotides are TGTGCCAGCAGCTTAGGGGTAGAAGTAAATGAAAAACTGTTTTTT. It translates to CASSLGVEVNEKLFF.

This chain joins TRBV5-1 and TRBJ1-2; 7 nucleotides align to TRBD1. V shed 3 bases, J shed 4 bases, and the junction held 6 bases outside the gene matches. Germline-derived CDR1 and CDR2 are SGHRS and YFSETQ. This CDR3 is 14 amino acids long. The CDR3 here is CASSSTGMGYGYTF. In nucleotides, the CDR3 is TGCGCCAGCAGCTCGACAGGGATGGGCTATGGCTACACCTTC. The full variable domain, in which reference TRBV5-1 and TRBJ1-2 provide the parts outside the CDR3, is KAGVTQTPRYLIKTRGQQVTLSCSPISGHRSVSWYQQTPGQGLQFLFEYFSETQRNKGNFPGRFSGRQFSNSRSEMNVSTLELGDSALYLCASSSTGMGYGYTFGSGTRLTVV.

The CDR3 DNA sequence: TGTGCCAGCCGGAGAAGGGGGGGGCGAGAAACTGAAGCTTTCTTT. Its protein product is CASRRRGGRETEAFF. V and J are TRBV27 and TRBJ1-1, with a possible D match to TRBD1 (6 bases). The CDR3 runs 15 residues. Trimming removed 8 bases from V and 5 bases from J, with 21 bases in between. Per the germline V gene, CDR1 is MNHEY and CDR2 is SMNVEV (reference sequence).

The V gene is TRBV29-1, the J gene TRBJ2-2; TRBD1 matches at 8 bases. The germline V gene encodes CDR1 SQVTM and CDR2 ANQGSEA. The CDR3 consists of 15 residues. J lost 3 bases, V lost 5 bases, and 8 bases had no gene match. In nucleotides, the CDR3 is TGCAGCGTTCGGACAGGGACTTCCGACACCGGGGAGCTGTTTTTT. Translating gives CSVRTGTSDTGELFF.

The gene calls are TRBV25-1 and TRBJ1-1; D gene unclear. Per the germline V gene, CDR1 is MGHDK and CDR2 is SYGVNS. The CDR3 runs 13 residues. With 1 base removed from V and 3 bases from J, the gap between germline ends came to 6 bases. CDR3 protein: CASSEWSDTEAFF. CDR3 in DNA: TGTGCCAGCAGTGAATGGTCGGACACTGAAGCTTTCTTT.

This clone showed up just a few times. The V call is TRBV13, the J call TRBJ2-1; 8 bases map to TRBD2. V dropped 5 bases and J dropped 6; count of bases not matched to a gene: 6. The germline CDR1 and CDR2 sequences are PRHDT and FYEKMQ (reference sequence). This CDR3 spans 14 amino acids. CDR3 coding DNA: TGTGCCAGCAGCCCACCGGGGGGGGGCAATGAGCAGTTCTTC. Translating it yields CASSPPGGGNEQFF.

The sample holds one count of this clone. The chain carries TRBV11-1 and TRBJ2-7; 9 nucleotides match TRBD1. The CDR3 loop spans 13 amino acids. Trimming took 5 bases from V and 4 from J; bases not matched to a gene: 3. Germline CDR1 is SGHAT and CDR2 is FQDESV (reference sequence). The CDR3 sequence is CASSKDRGYEQYF. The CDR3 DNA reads TGTGCCAGCAGCAAGGACAGGGGTTACGAGCAGTACTTC.

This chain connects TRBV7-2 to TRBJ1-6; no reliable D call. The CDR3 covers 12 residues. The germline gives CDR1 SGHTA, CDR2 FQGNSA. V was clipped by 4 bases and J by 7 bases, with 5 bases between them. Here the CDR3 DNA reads TGTGCCAGCAGCTCTTACAATTCACCCCTCCACTTT. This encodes CASSSYNSPLHF.

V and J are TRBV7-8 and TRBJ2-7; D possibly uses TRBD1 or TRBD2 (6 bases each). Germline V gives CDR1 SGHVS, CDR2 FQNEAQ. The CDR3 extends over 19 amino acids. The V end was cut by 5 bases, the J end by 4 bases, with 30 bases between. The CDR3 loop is CASSPHPSGGGSLNYEQYF. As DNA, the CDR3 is TGTGCCAGCAGCCCCCACCCCAGCGGAGGGGGTAGCTTGAATTACGAGCAGTACTTC.

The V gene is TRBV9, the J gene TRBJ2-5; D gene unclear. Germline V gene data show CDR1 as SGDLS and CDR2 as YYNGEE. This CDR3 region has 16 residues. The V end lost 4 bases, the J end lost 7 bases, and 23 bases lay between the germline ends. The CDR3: CASSKAPRIEEGTQYF. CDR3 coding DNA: TGTGCCAGCAGCAAAGCGCCGAGGATCGAGGAAGGGACCCAGTACTTC. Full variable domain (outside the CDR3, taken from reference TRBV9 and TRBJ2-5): DSGVTQTPKHLITATGQRVTLRCSPRSGDLSVYWYQQSLDQGLQFLIQYYNGEERAKGNILERFSAQQFPDLHSELNLSSLELGDSALYFCASSKAPRIEEGTQYFGPGTRLLVL.

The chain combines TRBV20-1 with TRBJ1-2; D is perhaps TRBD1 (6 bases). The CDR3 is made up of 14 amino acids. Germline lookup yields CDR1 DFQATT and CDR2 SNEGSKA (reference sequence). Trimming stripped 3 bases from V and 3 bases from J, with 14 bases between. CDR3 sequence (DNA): TGCAGTGCTAGTCTTCAGGGGAACTACTATGGCTACACCTTC. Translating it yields CSASLQGNYYGYTF.